What follows are 6 T cell receptor beta chains derived from one specimen sequenced in a study of blood T cells in healthy people across ages. A second PCR of 7 to 11 cycles used a sample-barcoded 5' primer and a J-beta primer mix. One entry per CDR3 protein, called by TCRdb with MiXCR from the 5' RACE reads. The sample lists 1.5 million to 2 million distinct CDR3 sequences, just under 50% occurring once. The specimen sequenced was blood. The receptor set was obtained from a middle-aged woman in good health.

The chain couples TRBV6-2 or TRBV6-3 to TRBJ2-7; the D is unclear. The V gene lost 2 bases and the J gene lost 2 bases, with 13 bases spanning the gap. Germline V CDR1 and CDR2: MNHEY, SVGEGT. CDR3 length: 15 amino acids. The CDR3 sequence is CASSYGQSRPYEQYF. CDR3 nucleotides: TGTGCCAGCAGTTACGGCCAGTCGCGCCCCTACGAGCAGTACTTC.

This clonotype turned up a few times. The chain is built from TRBV2 and TRBJ2-3, with D hard to call. The germline gives CDR1 SNHLY, CDR2 FYNNEI. The V gene lost 3 bases and the J gene lost 0 bases, with 7 bases spanning the gap. This CDR3 has 14 residues. CDR3 coding DNA: TGTGCCAGCAGTGACGTTCTTAGCACAGATACGCAGTATTTT. Protein sequence: CASSDVLSTDTQYF.

The chain employs TRBV20-1 and TRBJ2-7; 8 bases map to TRBD1. The trim removed 5 bases at V and 5 bases at J, leaving 5 bases unmatched. CDR3 length: 12 amino acids. CDR1 DFQATT and CDR2 SNEGSKA come from the germline V gene (reference sequence). The chain's CDR3 is CSAADRENEQYF. CDR3 nucleotides: TGCAGTGCTGCGGACAGGGAGAACGAGCAGTACTTC.

Ten or more counts support this clonotype. The chain's CDR3 is CSARTGGVYEQYF. CDR3 sequence (DNA): TGCAGTGCTAGGACTGGGGGGGTCTACGAGCAGTACTTC. J is TRBJ2-7 and V is TRBV20-1; TRBD2 matches 7 bases. With 3 bases clipped from V and 3 bases from J, the junction kept 5 bases outside the gene matches. The CDR3 has 13 residues. Germline CDR1 DFQATT, CDR2 SNEGSKA (reference sequence).

The V gene is TRBV15, the J gene TRBJ2-5; D may be TRBD1 or TRBD2 (5 bases each). The CDR3 totals 14 residues. In germline, CDR1 is LNHNV, CDR2 YYDKDF (reference sequence). V lost 5 bases, J lost 5 bases, and 15 bases lay in between. CDR3 coding DNA: TGTGCCACCAGCGCCTGGGACCCCCAGGAGACCCAGTACTTC. Translating gives CATSAWDPQETQYF. Full variable domain (remainder filled in from reference TRBV15 and TRBJ2-5): DAMVIQNPRYQVTQFGKPVTLSCSQTLNHNVMYWYQQKSSQAPKLLFHYYDKDFNNEADTPDNFQSRRPNTSFCFLDIRSPGLGDTAMYLCATSAWDPQETQYFGPGTRLLVL.

This rearrangement joins TRBV7-2 to TRBJ2-3, with a tentative D call TRBD1 (5 bases). Germline V lookup: CDR1 SGHTA, CDR2 FQGNSA. The CDR3 spans 12 residues. The germline V and J ends were trimmed by 5 bases and 7 bases, with 10 bases remaining between them. The CDR3 region has the DNA TGTGCCAGCAGCCAGCCAGGGAATACGCAGTATTTT. As protein: CASSQPGNTQYF.